This passage covers 22 T cell receptor beta chains from one sample sequenced in a study of blood T cells in healthy people across ages. A J-beta primer mix and a sample-barcoded 5' primer were used in a second PCR of about 7 to 11 cycles. Using its own MiXCR run on the 5' RACE reads, TCRdb lists one record per CDR3 protein. Of about 730,000 distinct CDR3 sequences listed, roughly 44% are singletons. The sequencing input was blood. The receptors originated from a woman aged 55-70 years in good health.

The DNA of the CDR3 is TGTGCCAGCAGCCCCCCCCACGGACTTTCCTACAATGAGCAGTACTTC. Translated, it gives CASSPPHGLSYNEQYF. The V and J genes are TRBV3-1 and TRBJ2-5; the D gene is possibly TRBD2 (5 bases). The V end lost 4 bases, the J end lost 11 bases, and 26 bases lay between the germline ends. The CDR3 has 16 amino acids. Per the germline V gene, CDR1 is LGHDT and CDR2 is YNNKEL (reference sequence).

The rearrangement links TRBV20-1 to TRBJ2-1, with 8 nucleotides matching TRBD2. With V trimmed by 0 bases and J by 4 bases, 8 bases remained unmatched. This CDR3 contains 16 residues. Germline V lookup: CDR1 DFQATT, CDR2 SNEGSKA (reference sequence). The CDR3 sequence is CSARDLTGGDYNEQFF. CDR3 DNA sequence: TGCAGTGCTAGAGATCTAACCGGGGGGGATTACAATGAGCAGTTCTTC.

This clonotype turned up a few times. The V gene is TRBV2, the J gene TRBJ1-1; D not certain. Germline assignment: CDR1 SNHLY and CDR2 FYNNEI. The V gene lost 5 bases and the J gene lost 3 bases, with 10 bases spanning the gap. This CDR3 contains 13 residues. The CDR3 DNA reads as TGTGCCAGCAGTCGGCGGAGGGACACTGAAGCTTTCTTT. Its protein product is CASSRRRDTEAFF.

Note on this clonotype: A much larger clone differs by one base, so this may be a read error. CDR3 loop: CASSQELRTGGETQYF. CDR3 coding DNA: TGCGCCAGCAGCCAGGAACTCCGGACTGGGGGAGAGACCCAGTACTTC. The J gene is TRBJ2-5, the V gene TRBV4-3, with D perhaps given as TRBD1 or TRBD2 (5 bases each). Germline-derived CDR1 and CDR2 are LGHNA and YSLEER. The CDR3 runs to 16 residues. The V end was cut by 3 bases, the J end by 4 bases, with 18 bases between.

The chain carries TRBV7-9 and TRBJ2-7; 8 bases are a match to TRBD2. The CDR3 runs to 15 residues. Germline V CDR1 and CDR2: SEHNR, FQNEAQ (reference sequence). After removal of 3 bases from V and 7 bases from J, the junction contained 11 bases not matched to a gene. The CDR3 here is CASSFLSGSIYEQYF. In nucleotides, the CDR3 is TGTGCCAGCAGCTTTCTGAGCGGGAGTATATATGAGCAGTACTTC.

The genes are TRBV19 and TRBJ1-4, with a tentative D call TRBD1 (5 bases). Germline CDR1 reads LNHDA; CDR2 reads SQIVND (reference sequence). CDR3 length: 14 amino acids. Trimming shortened V by 3 bases and J by 7 bases, and 12 bases separated the two germline ends. CDR3 coding DNA: TGTGCCAGTAGTATTTGGGGGAATGTTGAAAAACTGTTTTTT. Translation: CASSIWGNVEKLFF.

The chain employs TRBV3-1 and TRBJ1-2; no definite D call. This CDR3 has 15 residues. Trimming cost V 0 bases and J 3 bases, with 11 bases left between them. The V gene's germline CDR1 is LGHDT and CDR2 YNNKEL (reference sequence). CDR3 sequence: CASSQEEGSYYGYTF. The CDR3 region has the DNA TGTGCCAGCAGCCAAGAGGAGGGCAGTTACTATGGCTACACCTTC.

V usage is TRBV18 and J usage is TRBJ2-3, with no clear D. This CDR3 is built from 15 residues. Per the germline V gene, CDR1 is KGHSH and CDR2 is LQKENI. V shed 2 bases and J shed 1 base, with 10 bases lying between them. CDR3 region: CASSPTRQGTDTQYF. As DNA, the CDR3 is TGTGCCAGCTCACCAACACGACAAGGCACAGATACGCAGTATTTT.

The chain joins TRBV6-1 to TRBJ2-5, with 8 bases aligning to TRBD2. The length of the CDR3 is 15 residues. Unmatched junction bases numbered 16, after V lost 5 bases and J lost 11 bases. Germline CDR1 and CDR2: MNHNS and SASEGT. The CDR3: CASSKPGLEGHEQYF. In DNA form, the CDR3 reads TGTGCCAGCAGTAAGCCGGGACTAGAGGGCCATGAGCAGTACTTC.

The genes are TRBV1 and TRBJ2-6; whether TRBD1, the table's D call, matches the DNA was not checked. TRBV1 is assigned pseudogene status. This CDR3 is 16 amino acids long. In DNA form, the CDR3 reads TGCACCAGCAGCCGGGACAGTATCTCTGGGGCCAACGTCCTGACTTTC. This encodes CTSSRDSISGANVLTF.

The V gene is TRBV6-4, the J gene TRBJ2-1; perhaps TRBD2 as D (6 bases). CDR3 length: 14 amino acids. V lost 7 bases and J lost 4, with 14 bases in between. Per germline, CDR1 MRHNA and CDR2 SNTAGT. In DNA, the CDR3 is TGTGCCAGCACCCCTAGGAGGGGATACAATGAGCAGTTCTTC. Translation: CASTPRRGYNEQFF.

V usage is TRBV20-1 and J usage is TRBJ2-5; D is possibly TRBD2 (6 bases). V was clipped by 7 bases and J by 11 bases, with 29 bases between them. In germline, CDR1 is DFQATT, CDR2 SNEGSKA (reference sequence). This CDR3 has 15 residues. The CDR3 loop reads CSVNRLETSRDEQYF. As DNA, the CDR3 is TGCAGTGTCAACAGACTAGAGACGAGCCGAGATGAGCAGTACTTC.

This clonotype appeared many times. The V and J genes are TRBV7-2 and TRBJ2-5; TRBD2 matches at 7 bases. The germline V gene has CDR1 SGHTA and CDR2 FQGNSA. The V gene end was trimmed by 4 bases and the J gene end by 2 bases; junction bases not matched to a gene: 7. This CDR3 comprises 15 residues. The CDR3 loop is CASSWRAGEQETQYF. The CDR3 DNA sequence: TGTGCCAGCAGCTGGCGGGCGGGGGAGCAAGAGACCCAGTACTTC.

The J gene is TRBJ2-4, the V gene TRBV20-1, with 10 bases lining up with TRBD2. Matching the DNA end better, TRBJ2-7 makes the J call doubtful. This CDR3 is 18 amino acids long. Germline values: CDR1 DFQATT, CDR2 SNEGSKA (reference sequence). Here the CDR3 DNA reads TGCAGTGCTAGACCTTACCTCTTAGCGGGAGGAAGTCGGAGCGAGCAGTACTTC. Its protein is CSARPYLLAGGSRSEQYF.

This clonotype was seen at least ten times. The chain's CDR3 is CSARTSGNYEQYF. CDR3 bases: TGCAGTGCTAGAACTAGCGGGAACTACGAGCAGTACTTC. The chain couples TRBV20-1 to TRBJ2-7, with TRBD2 matching 10 bases. Germline V lookup: CDR1 DFQATT, CDR2 SNEGSKA (reference sequence). V lost 2 bases to trimming and J lost 3 bases; unmatched junction nucleotides: 1. The CDR3 length is 13 residues.

V gene TRBV20-1 combines with J gene TRBJ2-3; 8 nucleotides line up with TRBD2. The CDR3 loop spans 14 amino acids. J gave up 5 bases and V 1 base, and 5 bases lay outside the gene matches. Per the germline V gene, CDR1 is DFQATT and CDR2 is SNEGSKA (reference sequence). The CDR3 is CSARGSGRGDTQYF. The CDR3 DNA reads as TGCAGTGCTAGAGGCAGCGGGAGAGGAGATACGCAGTATTTT.

The chain joins TRBV7-3 to TRBJ2-6; D call uncertain. Germline loops: CDR1 SGHTA, CDR2 FQGTGA. Trimming cost V 4 bases and J 4 bases, with 11 bases left between them. The length of the CDR3 is 15 residues. The CDR3 DNA follows: TGTGCCAGCAGCTCAACAAGGCGGGGGGCCAACGTCCTGACTTTC. It yields the protein CASSSTRRGANVLTF.

This clonotype was counted between two and nine times. The chain employs TRBV20-1 and TRBJ2-7, with 8 nucleotides matching TRBD2. CDR1 and CDR2 from the germline V gene are DFQATT and SNEGSKA (reference sequence). Losses at the gene ends were 7 bases for V and 3 bases for J; bases not matched to a gene: 2. The CDR3 covers 11 residues. The chain's CDR3 is CSVSGDYEQYF. CDR3 coding DNA: TGCAGTGTTAGCGGGGACTACGAGCAGTACTTC.

This clonotype occurred a few times. This sequence joins TRBV5-6 and TRBJ2-6; D is ambiguous. The CDR3 runs 18 residues. The V gene's germline CDR1 is SGHDT and CDR2 YYEEEE. V was shortened by 2 bases and J by 0 bases, with 15 bases between the two germline ends. CDR3 in DNA: TGTGCCAGCAGCTTCGTCGCCGGGCTGAGCTCTGGGGCCAACGTCCTGACTTTC. This encodes CASSFVAGLSSGANVLTF.

This clonotype was found once. Just one base apart from a much larger clone, this may be a read error. V is TRBV4-1 and J is TRBJ2-4, with D perhaps being TRBD1 or TRBD2 (5 bases each). Matching the DNA end better, TRBJ2-7 makes the J call doubtful. From germline, CDR1 is MGHRA and CDR2 YSYEKL. The CDR3 extends over 13 amino acids. The CDR3 sequence is CVSSQPGTDEQYF. The CDR3 DNA reads as TGCGTCAGCAGCCAGCCTGGGACGGACGAGCAGTACTTC.

This chain joins TRBV14 and TRBJ1-2; the D is unclear. In germline, CDR1 is SGHDN, CDR2 FVKESK. The ends were cut back, 4 bases at V and 7 bases at J, with 13 bases in the middle. The CDR3 spans 13 residues. The CDR3 sequence is CASSLLDSGGYTF. DNA of the CDR3: TGTGCCAGCAGCCTCCTAGACTCGGGTGGCTACACCTTC.

This clonotype was detected only a few times. The gene calls are TRBV20-1 and TRBJ2-5; 8 bases are shared with TRBD1. Germline CDR1 reads DFQATT; CDR2 reads SNEGSKA (reference sequence). V was pared by 5 bases and J by 6 bases, with 8 bases of the junction left unmatched. The CDR3 has 13 residues. In nucleotides, the CDR3 is TGCAGTGCTGACAGGGGAATTAGCCAGACCCAGTACTTC. This translates into CSADRGISQTQYF.